The sequence of this TCR beta chain was determined in a study of blood T cell repertoires in COVID-19. TCRdb's table, derived via immunoSEQ multiplex PCR, lists solely in-frame clones and lacks some. The sample has some 180,000 clones; approximately 91% are singletons. Seattle's cohort entered during active infection and was followed longitudinally. Sequencing input: peripheral blood. This TCR was sampled from a man aged 18 to 29 with COVID-19, enrolled during active disease.

In nucleotides, the CDR3 is TGTGCCAGCAGTTGGGGACAGGGAGGCTATGGCTACACCTTC. The encoded protein is CASSWGQGGYGYTF. The chain couples TRBV28 to TRBJ1-2; 9 positions match TRBD1. This CDR3 is 14 amino acids long. V shed 4 bases, J shed 4 bases, and the junction held 4 bases outside the gene matches. Germline CDR1 and CDR2: MDHEN and SYDVKM.